This T cell receptor (beta chain) stems from a study of cytomegalovirus exposure and HLA in healthy donors. Study-level results: Reports credit the classifier with highly specific, highly sensitive diagnosis of cytomegalovirus status.

A remark on this clone: Antigen: not known.

This CDR3 has 15 residues. Germline V gives CDR1 MNHEY, CDR2 SVGAGI. The PCR used 60 Vbeta and 13 Jbeta primers. Assay: immunoSEQ multiplex PCR; the TCRdb copy retains only in-frame clones and omits some. The repertoire holds more than 140,000 clones, with 64% as singletons. Everyone who donated was a healthy bone marrow donor. Nominal health characterized the donors when sampled, though unrecorded immune exposures were likely. The sequenced material came from PBMCs. This receptor was identified in a woman in her twenties or thirties in good health and CMV-seropositive. The V and J genes are TRBV6-5 and TRBJ2-5; the match to TRBD2 covers 9 bases. The J call is in doubt because the DNA end fits TRBJ2-7 better. This CDR3 is CASSPQAGGSYEQYF. The CDR3 region has the DNA TGTGCCAGCAGTCCCCAAGCGGGAGGCTCTTACGAGCAGTACTTC.